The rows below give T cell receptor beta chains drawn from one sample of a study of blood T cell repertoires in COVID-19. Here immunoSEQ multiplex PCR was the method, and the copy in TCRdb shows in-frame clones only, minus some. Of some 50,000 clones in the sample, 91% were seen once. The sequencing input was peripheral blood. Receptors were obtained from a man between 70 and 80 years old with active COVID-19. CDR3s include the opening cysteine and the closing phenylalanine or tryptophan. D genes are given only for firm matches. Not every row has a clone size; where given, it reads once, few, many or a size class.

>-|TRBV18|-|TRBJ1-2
TGTGCCAGCTCACCACTGGAACAGGGTGGCTACACCTTC
CASSPLEQGGYTF
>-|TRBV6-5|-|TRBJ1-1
TGTGCCAGCAGTACCCGGACAGACACTGAAGCTTTCTTT
CASSTRTDTEAFF
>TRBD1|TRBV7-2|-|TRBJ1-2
TGTGCCAGCAGCTTCGGGACAGGGGAGTACTATGGCTACACCTTC
CASSFGTGEYYGYTF
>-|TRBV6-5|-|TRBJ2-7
TGTGCCAGCAGTTACTTTGTCATAGGGGGGGTCGAGCAGTACTTC
CASSYFVIGGVEQYF
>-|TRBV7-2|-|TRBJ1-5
TGTGCCAGCAGCTCTACCGCAGGGTATAGCAATCAGCCCCAGCATTTT
CASSSTAGYSNQPQHF
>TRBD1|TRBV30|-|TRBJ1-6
TGTGCCTGGAGTGTGACCCGGACAGGAATTAATAATTCACCCCTCCACTTT
CAWSVTRTGINNSPLHF
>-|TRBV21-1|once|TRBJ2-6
TGTGCCAGCAGTAGGGACAGGGGACCCTCTGGGGCCAACGTCCTGACTTTC
CASSRDRGPSGANVLTF
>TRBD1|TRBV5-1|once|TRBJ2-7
TGCGCCAGCAGCCCGGCGACAGGGCAGAGCTACGAGCAGTACTTC
CASSPATGQSYEQYF
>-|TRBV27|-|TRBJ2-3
TGTGCCAGCAGTTTGGCCGGCACAGATACGCAGTATTTT
CASSLAGTDTQYF
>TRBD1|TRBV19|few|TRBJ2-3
TGTGCCAGTAGTATGGCCTCGACAGGGCAAGATACGCAGTATTTT
CASSMASTGQDTQYF
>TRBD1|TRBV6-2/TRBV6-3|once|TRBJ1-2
TGTGCCAGCAGTTACCGACAGGGCTGGTTTGGCTACACCTTC
CASSYRQGWFGYTF
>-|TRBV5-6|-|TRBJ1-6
TGTGCCAGCAGCCAGGACAGAAGAGCTCTAACCCTCCACTTT
CASSQDRRALTLHF
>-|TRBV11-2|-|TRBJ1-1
TGTGCCAGCAGCTTCCCAACAGAAATGAACACTGAAGCTTTCTTT
CASSFPTEMNTEAFF
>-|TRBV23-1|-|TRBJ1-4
TGCGCCAGCAGTCAATGCGACAGGAACAACTCAACTAATGAAAAACTGTTTTTT
CASSQCDRNNSTNEKLFF
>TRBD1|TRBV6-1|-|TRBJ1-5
TGTGCCAGCAGTGGGTTTTCCGGGACAGGGGAGCATCAGCCCCAGCATTTT
CASSGFSGTGEHQPQHF
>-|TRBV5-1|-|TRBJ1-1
TGCGCCAGCAGCCCACAGGCTTCCAACACTGAAGCTTTCTTT
CASSPQASNTEAFF
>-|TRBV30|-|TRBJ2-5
TGTGCCTGGAGTCGGGGAGAAGAGACCCAGTACTTC
CAWSRGEETQYF
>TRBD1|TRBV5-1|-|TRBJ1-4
TGCGCCAGCAGCGCGGGACAGGGAGAGGCAAAACTGTTTTTT
CASSAGQGEAKLFF
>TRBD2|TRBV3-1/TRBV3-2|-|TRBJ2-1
TGTGCCAGCAGCCAGCTCGAGACTAGCGTTACTAATGAGCAGTTCTTC
CASSQLETSVTNEQFF
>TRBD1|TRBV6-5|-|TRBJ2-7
TGTGCCAGCAGTCCCTACAGGGGGTATCTATACGAGCAGTACTTC
CASSPYRGYLYEQYF
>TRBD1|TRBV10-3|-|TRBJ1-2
TGTGCCATCAGTCCGGGACAGGAGGGCTATGGCTACACCTTC
CAISPGQEGYGYTF
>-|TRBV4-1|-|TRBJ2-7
TGCGCCAGCAGCCAAGGACTAGGCCCCTCCCTTTACGAGCAGTACTTC
CASSQGLGPSLYEQYF
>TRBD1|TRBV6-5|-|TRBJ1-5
TGTGCCAGCAGTTACGGACAGGCGAGACAGCCCCAGCATTTT
CASSYGQARQPQHF
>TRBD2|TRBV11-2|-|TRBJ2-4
TGTGCCAGCAGCTCCTTGGCGGGGGGCCCAAAAAACATTCAGTACTTC
CASSSLAGGPKNIQYF
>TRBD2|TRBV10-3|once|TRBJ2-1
TGTGCCATCAGTTCACCGGGACTAGCGTACAATGAGCAGTTCTTC
CAISSPGLAYNEQFF
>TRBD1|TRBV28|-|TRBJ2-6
TGTGCCAGCAGCGGGACAGCTGGGGCCAACGTCCTGACTTTC
CASSGTAGANVLTF
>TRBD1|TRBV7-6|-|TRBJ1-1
TGTGCCAGCAGCTTATCGACAGGGGTTAACACTGAAGCTTTCTTT
CASSLSTGVNTEAFF